The 18 T cell receptor beta chains reported below all come from one sample, sequenced in a study of metastatic and nonmetastatic thyroid tumors. TCRdb used MiXCR to call clones anew from the PCR reads. The repertoire holds about 6,000 clones, with about 27% as singletons. All patients reached thyroid surgery having received no treatment beforehand. The sequencing sample was made of adjacent normal tissue. These receptors came from a female donor with papillary thyroid cancer or a benign thyroid nodule (not recorded which). Some clones in this sample may be carry-over from other donors' samples.

The chain uses TRBV20-1 and TRBJ2-2; 10 bases match TRBD2. This CDR3 comprises 19 residues. Trimming removed 0 bases from V and 4 bases from J; junction bases left unmatched: 14. CDR1 is DFQATT and CDR2 is SNEGSKA in the germline V gene (reference sequence). Written as DNA, the CDR3 is TGCAGTGCTAGAGATCTGGCTAGCGGGAGTTGGAGTGGCACCGGGGAGCTGTTTTTT. This codes for CSARDLASGSWSGTGELFF.

The chain is built from TRBV20-1 and TRBJ2-1; D gene uncertain. V was trimmed by 0 bases and J by 9 bases, leaving 12 bases between them. The length of the CDR3 is 13 residues. Germline V gene lookup returns CDR1 DFQATT and CDR2 SNEGSKA (reference sequence). The CDR3 loop is CSARDIRSPEQFF. The CDR3 DNA reads as TGCAGTGCTAGAGATATCAGGAGCCCTGAGCAGTTCTTC.

This clone was detected many times. The chain recombines TRBV10-2 with TRBJ1-3; D remains ambiguous. The CDR3 is 11 residues long. Germline CDR1 reads WSHSY; CDR2 reads SAAADI. Trimming cost V 5 bases and J 4 bases, with 3 bases left between them. CDR3 region: CASSHGNTIYF. CDR3 coding DNA: TGCGCCAGCAGTCACGGAAACACCATATATTTT.

This rearrangement joins TRBV20-1 to TRBJ2-2, with D unclear. Trimming removed 6 bases at V and 1 base at J, with 12 bases between. This CDR3 has 14 residues. Looked up from germline, CDR1 is DFQATT and CDR2 is SNEGSKA (reference sequence). CDR3 nucleotides: TGCAGTGCCCCCTACGCGCGGAACACCGGGGAGCTGTTTTTT. Its translation: CSAPYARNTGELFF.

This clone is classed as medium-sized. J is TRBJ1-5 and V is TRBV12-3 or TRBV12-4; D is undetermined. The V and J ends lost 5 bases and 2 bases respectively, with 13 bases between them. This CDR3 contains 15 residues. For the CDR3, the DNA is TGTGCCAGCAGTCCCCGGAAGGTGGGCAATCAGCCCCAGCATTTT. As protein: CASSPRKVGNQPQHF.

This clone was recorded a few times. The chain recombines TRBV28 with TRBJ2-7; 9 bases are shared with TRBD1. Trimming cost V 0 bases and J 2 bases; bases outside gene matches: 2. The CDR3 spans 15 residues. Germline V CDR1 and CDR2: MDHEN, SYDVKM. The CDR3 coding sequence is TGTGCCAGCAGTTTATGGGGACAGGGAACCTACGAGCAGTACTTC. Its protein product is CASSLWGQGTYEQYF.

The V and J genes are TRBV11-2 and TRBJ2-7; 9 nucleotides match TRBD1. The V gene end was trimmed by 5 bases and the J gene end by 3 bases; junction bases not matched to a gene: 2. The CDR3 is 13 residues long. Germline V gene sequence: CDR1 SGHAT, CDR2 FQNNGV. The CDR3 nucleotides are TGTGCCAGCAGCGAGACAGGGGGCTACGAGCAGTACTTC. Protein: CASSETGGYEQYF.

This clone has a single count. The chain uses TRBV11-2 and TRBJ2-7; 11 positions agree with TRBD2. The CDR3 is 18 amino acids. Unmatched junction bases numbered 16, after V lost 2 bases and J lost 7 bases. CDR1 and CDR2 from the germline V gene are SGHAT and FQNNGV. In DNA, the CDR3 is TGTGCCAGCAGCTTACTGATCCATAGCGGGAGGGCCCAGCAAGAGCAGTACTTC. Protein: CASSLLIHSGRAQQEQYF.

This rearrangement joins TRBV20-1 to TRBJ2-7, with TRBD2 identical over 10 bases. The CDR3 is made up of 13 amino acids. CDR1 is DFQATT and CDR2 is SNEGSKA in the germline V gene (reference sequence). J lost 3 bases, V lost 2 bases, and 1 base had no gene match. CDR3 amino acids: CSARSSGSYEQYF. DNA for the CDR3: TGCAGTGCTAGATCTAGCGGGAGCTACGAGCAGTACTTC.

The rearrangement joins TRBV10-3 to TRBJ2-7; D might be TRBD2 (7 bases). V was shortened by 8 bases and J by 0 bases, with 14 bases between the two germline ends. CDR1 is ENHRY, CDR2 SYGVKD, per germline. The CDR3 sequence is 14 residues long. This CDR3 is CAIAEGGSSYEQYF. In nucleotides, the CDR3 is TGTGCCATCGCCGAGGGGGGGTCCTCCTACGAGCAGTACTTC.

Concerning this clone: One end of the junction is discordant with germline, which a read error may explain. The V call is TRBV3-1, the J call TRBJ2-3, with D possibly TRBD2 on 6 matching bases. Germline CDR1 is LGHDT and CDR2 is YNNKEL (reference sequence). CDR3 size: 14 residues. CDR3 nucleotide sequence: TGTGCAAGCAGTCCGGGGGATACGGCAGATACGCAGTATTTT. It specifies CASSPGDTADTQYF.

The rearrangement links TRBV2 to TRBJ2-7, with D possibly matching TRBD2 (5 bases). The CDR3 totals 12 residues. Trimming stripped 3 bases from V and 5 bases from J, with 8 bases between. Looked up from germline, CDR1 is SNHLY and CDR2 is FYNNEI. The CDR3 coding sequence is TGTGCCAGCAGTGAGGAGGTCGACGAGCAGTACTTC. Amino acid sequence: CASSEEVDEQYF.

This clone was seen ten or more times. The chain is built from TRBV28 and TRBJ1-5, with 8 bases aligning to TRBD1. The CDR3 covers 13 residues. Germline values: CDR1 MDHEN, CDR2 SYDVKM. Germline trimming cut 8 bases from V and 3 bases from J; bases unmatched to any gene: 3. The DNA for the CDR3 is TGTGCCAGCCGGGGACAGGCCAATCAGCCCCAGCATTTT. The encoded protein is CASRGQANQPQHF.

This clone was seen ten or more times. V gene TRBV4-3 combines with J gene TRBJ1-2; a weak D match, TRBD1 (5 bases). Germline-derived CDR1 and CDR2 are LGHNA and YSLEER. V was cut by 3 bases and J by 4 bases, with 18 bases left in between. The CDR3 is 16 residues long. CDR3 coding DNA: TGCGCCAGCAGCCAGGGACCCGGACTCGGAGGCTATGGCTACACCTTC. Translated: CASSQGPGLGGYGYTF.

The chain combines TRBV28 with TRBJ2-3; TRBD2 matches at 9 bases. The germline V gene encodes CDR1 MDHEN and CDR2 SYDVKM. V shed 3 bases, J shed 2 bases, and the junction held 3 bases outside the gene matches. CDR3 length equals 15 residues. This CDR3 reads CASSFEREVTDTQYF. The CDR3 DNA reads TGTGCCAGCAGTTTCGAGCGGGAGGTCACAGATACGCAGTATTTT.

This clone was observed a handful of times. This chain connects TRBV19 to TRBJ1-1; TRBD1 matches at 9 bases. The germline CDR1 and CDR2 sequences are LNHDA and SQIVND (reference sequence). The CDR3 spans 15 residues. V lost 6 bases to trimming and J lost 4 bases; unmatched junction nucleotides: 9. The CDR3 here is CASSGTGRGSTEAFF. DNA of the CDR3: TGTGCCAGTAGCGGGACAGGGAGGGGGAGCACTGAAGCTTTCTTT.

This chain joins TRBV10-1 and TRBJ1-5; possible D gene TRBD1, 5 bases. The V gene's germline CDR1 is WNHNN and CDR2 SYGVQD (reference sequence). This CDR3 is 13 amino acids long. The V end lost 5 bases, the J end lost 7 bases, and 12 bases lay between the germline ends. CDR3 amino acids: CASSSAGSQPQHF. In DNA form, the CDR3 reads TGCGCCAGCAGTTCCGCAGGGAGCCAGCCCCAGCATTTT.

The chain employs TRBV15 and TRBJ1-2, with 11 bases matching TRBD1. Germline values: CDR1 LNHNV, CDR2 YYDKDF (reference sequence). The junction had 6 bases not matched to a gene; V was cut back by 0 bases and J by 0 bases. The CDR3 is 18 residues long. As DNA, the CDR3 is TGTGCCACCAGCAGAGATAGGGGACAGGGGGATCCTAACTATGGCTACACCTTC. Protein sequence: CATSRDRGQGDPNYGYTF.